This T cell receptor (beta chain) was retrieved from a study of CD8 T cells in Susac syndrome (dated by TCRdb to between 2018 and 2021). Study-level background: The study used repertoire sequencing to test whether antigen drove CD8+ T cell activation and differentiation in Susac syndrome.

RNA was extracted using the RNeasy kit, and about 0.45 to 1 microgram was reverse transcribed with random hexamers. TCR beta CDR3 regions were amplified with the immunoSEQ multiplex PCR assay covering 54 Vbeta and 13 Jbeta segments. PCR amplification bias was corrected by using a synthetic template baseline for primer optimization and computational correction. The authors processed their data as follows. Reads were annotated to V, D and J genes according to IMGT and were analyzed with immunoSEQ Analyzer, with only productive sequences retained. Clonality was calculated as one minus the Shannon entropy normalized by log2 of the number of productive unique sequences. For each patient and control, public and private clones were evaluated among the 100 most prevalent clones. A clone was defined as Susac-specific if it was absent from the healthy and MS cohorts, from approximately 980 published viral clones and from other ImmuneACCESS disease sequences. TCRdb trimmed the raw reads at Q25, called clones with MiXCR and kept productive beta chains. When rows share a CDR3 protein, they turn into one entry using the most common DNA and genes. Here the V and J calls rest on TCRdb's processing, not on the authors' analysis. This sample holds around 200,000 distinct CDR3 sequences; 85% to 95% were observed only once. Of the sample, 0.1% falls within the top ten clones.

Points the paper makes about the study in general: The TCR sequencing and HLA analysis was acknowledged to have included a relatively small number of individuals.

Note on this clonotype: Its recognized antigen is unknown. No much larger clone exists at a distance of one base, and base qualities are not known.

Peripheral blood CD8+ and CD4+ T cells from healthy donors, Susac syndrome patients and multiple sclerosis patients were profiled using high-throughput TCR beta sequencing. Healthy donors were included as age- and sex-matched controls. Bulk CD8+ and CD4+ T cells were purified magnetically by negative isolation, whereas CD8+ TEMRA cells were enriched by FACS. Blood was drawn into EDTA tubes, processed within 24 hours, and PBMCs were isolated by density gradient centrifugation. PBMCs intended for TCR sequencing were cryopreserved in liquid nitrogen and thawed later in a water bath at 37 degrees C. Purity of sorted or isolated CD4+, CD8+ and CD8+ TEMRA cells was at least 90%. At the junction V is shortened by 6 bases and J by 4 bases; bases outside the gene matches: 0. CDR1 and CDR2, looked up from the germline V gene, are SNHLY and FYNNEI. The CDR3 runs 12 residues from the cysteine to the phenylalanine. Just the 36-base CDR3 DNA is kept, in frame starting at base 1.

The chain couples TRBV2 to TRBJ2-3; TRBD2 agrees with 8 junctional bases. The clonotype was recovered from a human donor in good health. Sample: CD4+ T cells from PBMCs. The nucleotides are TGTGCCAGCAGGGGACTAGCAGATACGCAGTATTTT. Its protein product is CASRGLADTQYF.